This T cell receptor beta chain was sequenced in a study of cytomegalovirus exposure and HLA in healthy donors. Vbeta (60) and Jbeta (13) primers were used in the PCR. Here immunoSEQ multiplex PCR was the method, and the copy in TCRdb shows in-frame clones only, minus some. The sample gives 210,000 or so clones, 77% of which show up once; less than 3.5% is in the top ten. Comment on this clone: Antigen unknown.

Study observations and caveats: The productive fraction for most TCR beta V segments was about 87% or about 30% in an earlier analysis.

The CDR3 contains 14 residues. Germline V gives CDR1 SGHRS, CDR2 YFSETQ. After removal of 7 bases from V and 6 bases from J, the junction contained 13 bases not matched to a gene. Input material: PBMCs. The clonotype originates from a woman aged 60-75 years in good health and CMV-seropositive. The chain couples TRBV5-1 to TRBJ2-7, with TRBD2 identical over 7 bases. CDR3 region: CASRLGGVNGEQYF. The CDR3 DNA follows: TGCGCCAGCCGTCTGGGGGGGGTCAACGGCGAGCAGTACTTC.